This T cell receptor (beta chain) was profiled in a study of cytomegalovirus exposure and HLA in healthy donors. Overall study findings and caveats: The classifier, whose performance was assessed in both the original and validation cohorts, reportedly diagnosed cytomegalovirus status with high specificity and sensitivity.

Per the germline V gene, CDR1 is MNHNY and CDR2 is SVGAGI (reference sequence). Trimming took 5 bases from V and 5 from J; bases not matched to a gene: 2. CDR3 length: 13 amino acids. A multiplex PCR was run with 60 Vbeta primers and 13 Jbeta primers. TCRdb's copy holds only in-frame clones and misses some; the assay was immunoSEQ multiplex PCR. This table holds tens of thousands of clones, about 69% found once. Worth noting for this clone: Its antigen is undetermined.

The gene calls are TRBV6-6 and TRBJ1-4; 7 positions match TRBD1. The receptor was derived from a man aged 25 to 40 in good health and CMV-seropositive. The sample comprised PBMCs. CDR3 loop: CASSRQGNEKLFF. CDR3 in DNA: TGTGCCAGCAGTCGACAGGGAAATGAAAAACTGTTTTTT.